This passage covers 23 T cell receptor beta chains from one sample sequenced in a study of radiation and T cells in renal cell carcinoma. Stated time point: baseline pretreatment blood. Treatment reported: 15 Gy SBRT to primary tumor, nephrectomy 4 weeks later. Profiling relied on immunoSEQ multiplex PCR, and the TCRdb table lists in-frame clones only, not all of them. The sample includes about 130,000 clones, roughly 90% of them seen just once. The sample in question was blood, obtained from a patient whose treatment included radiotherapy and nephrectomy. Receptors originate from a woman between 45 and 60 years old with renal cell carcinoma.

V usage is TRBV4-3 and J usage is TRBJ1-4; the D is unclear. Germline V gives CDR1 LGHNA, CDR2 YSLEER. V was cut by 5 bases and J by 2 bases, with 18 bases left in between. The CDR3 extends over 17 amino acids. The CDR3 region has the DNA TGCGCCAGCAGCTTGGAAGGAAACACGTGGACTAATGAAAAACTGTTTTTT. This translates into CASSLEGNTWTNEKLFF.

The J gene is TRBJ2-2, the V gene TRBV6-5, with 9 bases lining up with TRBD1. The germline gives CDR1 MNHEY, CDR2 SVGAGI. Trimming took 5 bases from V and 3 from J; bases not matched to a gene: 4. The CDR3 runs to 15 residues. The CDR3, as DNA: TGTGCCAGCAGTAGAACAGGGGGCGACACCGGGGAGCTGTTTTTT. This encodes CASSRTGGDTGELFF.

The genes are TRBV9 and TRBJ1-1, with D tentatively TRBD1 (6 bases). The germline CDR1 and CDR2 sequences are SGDLS and YYNGEE. V lost 4 bases, J lost 4 bases, and 17 bases lay in between. CDR3 length equals 15 residues. CDR3 loop: CASSPHTGWVTEAFF. The CDR3 region has the DNA TGTGCCAGCAGCCCCCACACAGGGTGGGTCACTGAAGCTTTCTTT.

The chain links TRBV14 to TRBJ1-6; D is perhaps TRBD1 (5 bases). The CDR3 loop spans 18 amino acids. V lost 4 bases and J 4 bases, leaving 20 bases between the germline ends. The germline V gene has CDR1 SGHDN and CDR2 FVKESK. DNA of the CDR3: TGTGCCAGCAGCCCACAAAGCGGGGGGGGTTTTTATAATTCACCCCTCCACTTT. Its protein is CASSPQSGGGFYNSPLHF.

This chain connects TRBV2 to TRBJ1-5; D remains ambiguous. The CDR3 is made up of 15 amino acids. V lost 3 bases and J lost 0, with 9 bases in between. Germline assignment: CDR1 SNHLY and CDR2 FYNNEI. The CDR3 sequence: CASSDVGYSNQPQHF. The CDR3 nucleotides read TGTGCCAGCAGTGATGTAGGTTATAGCAATCAGCCCCAGCATTTT. The whole variable domain, remainder taken from reference TRBV2 and TRBJ1-5, is EPEVTQTPSHQVTQMGQEVILRCVPISNHLYFYWYRQILGQKVEFLVSFYNNEISEKSEIFDDQFSVERPDGSNFTLKIRSTKLEDSAMYFCASSDVGYSNQPQHFGDGTRLSIL.

In DNA, the CDR3 is TGTGCCAGTAGTTTACAGGCTGCGGGGAATTCACCCCTCCACTTT. Its translation is CASSLQAAGNSPLHF. The rearrangement uses TRBV19 and TRBJ1-6; TRBD1 is a possible D gene (5 bases). The CDR3 length is 15 residues. V was pared by 5 bases and J by 7 bases, with 15 bases between. Germline-derived CDR1 and CDR2 are LNHDA and SQIVND (reference sequence).

This clone was detected once. The chain carries TRBV5-1 and TRBJ2-7; a possible D gene is TRBD2 (5 bases). Trimming pared 7 bases from V and 3 bases from J, leaving 20 bases between. The length of the CDR3 is 15 residues. Germline V gene sequence: CDR1 SGHRS, CDR2 YFSETQ. CDR3 sequence (DNA): TGCGCCAGCGCCCCCGGACTCCAACCAAACTACGAGCAGTACTTC. Encoded protein: CASAPGLQPNYEQYF.

V and J are TRBV19 and TRBJ1-2, with D possibly TRBD1 on 5 matching bases. Germline V gives CDR1 LNHDA, CDR2 SQIVND (reference sequence). With 2 bases removed from V and 0 bases from J, the gap between germline ends came to 7 bases. The CDR3 is made up of 14 amino acids. Here the CDR3 reads CASSISGANYGYTF. The CDR3 bases are TGTGCCAGTAGTATATCGGGGGCTAACTATGGCTACACCTTC.

The chain carries TRBV6-6 and TRBJ1-6, with a tentative D call TRBD1 (5 bases). The germline gives CDR1 MNHNY, CDR2 SVGAGI (reference sequence). V was trimmed by 5 bases and J by 11 bases, leaving 13 bases between them. The CDR3 extends over 13 amino acids. The CDR3 nucleotides are TGTGCCAGCAGTACCAGACAGATGACACCCCTCCACTTT. Residues: CASSTRQMTPLHF.

The chain is built from TRBV5-8 and TRBJ1-5; weak D call: TRBD1 (6 bases). This CDR3 comprises 16 residues. Trimming cost V 10 bases and J 0 bases, with 20 bases left between them. The germline gives CDR1 SGHTS, CDR2 YDEGEE. The CDR3 is CAVPGMGHHSNQPQHF. For the CDR3, the DNA is TGTGCCGTTCCGGGGATGGGACACCATAGCAATCAGCCCCAGCATTTT.

The V gene is TRBV6-6, the J gene TRBJ1-2; 7 positions match TRBD1. The germline V gene has CDR1 MNHNY and CDR2 SVGAGI (reference sequence). The CDR3 length is 15 residues. V was pared by 2 bases and J by 4 bases, with 7 bases of the junction left unmatched. As DNA, the CDR3 is TGTGCCAGCAGTTACGGGACAGCATTTCCCTATGGCTACACCTTC. Protein: CASSYGTAFPYGYTF.

This clone has just one count. V is TRBV5-1 and J is TRBJ2-7, with 11 bases aligning to TRBD2. The CDR3 consists of 16 residues. The trim removed 0 bases at V and 0 bases at J, leaving 2 bases unmatched. Germline V gene data show CDR1 as SGHRS and CDR2 as YFSETQ. The CDR3: CASSLGGTSGSYEQYF. Written as DNA, the CDR3 is TGCGCCAGCAGCTTGGGCGGGACTAGCGGCTCCTACGAGCAGTACTTC.

This chain joins TRBV7-2 and TRBJ1-3; D uncertain. The CDR3 is 16 amino acids. The V gene lost 0 bases and the J gene lost 4 bases, with 13 bases spanning the gap. CDR1 is SGHTA and CDR2 is FQGNSA in the germline V gene. DNA for the CDR3: TGTGCCAGCAGCTTAGCAGGGTTGCATTCCGGAAACACCATATATTTT. Amino acid sequence: CASSLAGLHSGNTIYF.

The V gene is TRBV7-2, the J gene TRBJ2-1; 8 nucleotides match TRBD2. V was clipped by 7 bases and J by 6 bases; unmatched bases: 8. This CDR3 is 14 amino acids long. Germline V gene sequence: CDR1 SGHTA, CDR2 FQGNSA. The CDR3 is CASTSRRGANEQFF. The CDR3 DNA is TGTGCCAGCACCTCCCGGCGGGGGGCCAATGAGCAGTTCTTC.

The rearrangement joins TRBV19 to TRBJ1-1; D is unclear. Germline assignment: CDR1 LNHDA and CDR2 SQIVND (reference sequence). This CDR3 has 13 amino acids. Trimming removed 1 base at V and 3 bases at J, with 6 bases between. Written as DNA, the CDR3 is TGTGCCAGTAGTATAGGAGACGACACTGAAGCTTTCTTT. It encodes CASSIGDDTEAFF. Drawing the rest from reference TRBV19 and TRBJ1-1, the complete variable domain is DGGITQSPKYLFRKEGQNVTLSCEQNLNHDAMYWYRQDPGQGLRLIYYSQIVNDFQKGDIAEGYSVSREKKESFPLTVTSAQKNPTAFYLCASSIGDDTEAFFGQGTRLTVV.

The gene calls are TRBV27 and TRBJ2-7; no clear D gene. The V and J ends lost 6 bases and 0 bases respectively, with 15 bases between them. The CDR3 totals 15 residues. Per germline, CDR1 MNHEY and CDR2 SMNVEV (reference sequence). In nucleotides, the CDR3 is TGTGCCAGCAGGTGGACCGCGATCGGCTCCTACGAGCAGTACTTC. Its protein product is CASRWTAIGSYEQYF.

The chain is built from TRBV6-5 and TRBJ1-2, with TRBD1 matching over 9 bases. Per the germline V gene, CDR1 is MNHEY and CDR2 is SVGAGI. The CDR3 covers 15 residues. The junction had 8 bases not matched to a gene; V was cut back by 5 bases and J by 4 bases. CDR3 nucleotides: TGTGCCAGCAGTAATCACCGGGACAGGGCCTATGGCTACACCTTC. It yields the protein CASSNHRDRAYGYTF.

The CDR3 sequence is CASSWGQETQYF. The CDR3 DNA is TGCGCCAGCAGCTGGGGCCAAGAGACCCAGTACTTC. The V call is TRBV5-1, the J call TRBJ2-5; D gene ambiguous. Germline CDR1 SGHRS, CDR2 YFSETQ. CDR3 length: 12 residues. V lost 3 bases and J lost 1, with 4 bases in between.

The chain links TRBV13 to TRBJ1-2; D call uncertain. Germline assignment: CDR1 PRHDT and CDR2 FYEKMQ (reference sequence). V lost 0 bases and J lost 7, with 9 bases in between. The CDR3 spans 13 residues. CDR3 loop: CASSLGGVSGYTF. The CDR3 bases are TGTGCCAGCAGCTTAGGCGGTGTCTCTGGCTACACCTTC.

V and J are TRBV13 and TRBJ1-4, with no clear D. This CDR3 is built from 11 residues. The germline gives CDR1 PRHDT, CDR2 FYEKMQ (reference sequence). V lost 5 bases to trimming and J lost 7 bases, with 5 bases between them. In nucleotides, the CDR3 is TGTGCCAGCAGCCCCGGTGAAAAACTGTTTTTT. Residues: CASSPGEKLFF.

Worth noting for this clone: Relative to the germline gene, one junction end is altered; a read error may explain this. This chain joins TRBV7-8 and TRBJ1-4; D may be TRBD1 (6 bases). The germline CDR1 and CDR2 sequences are SGHVS and FQNEAQ. This CDR3 spans 16 amino acids. The DNA for the CDR3 is TGTGCCAGCAGCTTAGCGGTCGGGACAACAAATGAAAAACTGTTTTTT. Translated: CASSLAVGTTNEKLFF. Supplemented by reference TRBV7-8 and TRBJ1-4, the full variable domain reads GAGVSQSPRYKVAKRGQDVALRCDPISGHVSLFWYQQALGQGPEFLTYFQNEAQLDKSGLPSDRFFAERPEGSVSTLKIQRTQQEDSAVYLCASSLAVGTTNEKLFFGSGTQLSVL.

The chain carries TRBV11-1 and TRBJ2-7; 9 bases fit TRBD1. Germline V gene lookup returns CDR1 SGHAT and CDR2 FQDESV (reference sequence). The V segment lost 5 bases and the J segment 8 bases; nucleotides outside the gene matches: 13. The CDR3 has 15 amino acids. The CDR3 loop is CASSPLNRGQPKQYF. The CDR3 coding sequence is TGTGCCAGCAGCCCGCTTAACAGGGGGCAGCCCAAGCAGTACTTC. Looking up the rest from reference TRBV11-1 and TRBJ2-7 gives the full variable domain: EAEVAQSPRYKITEKSQAVAFWCDPISGHATLYWYRQILGQGPELLVQFQDESVVDDSQLPKDRFSAERLKGVDSTLKIQPAELGDSAMYLCASSPLNRGQPKQYFGPGTRLTVT.

V gene TRBV9 combines with J gene TRBJ2-5, with a tentative D call TRBD2 (6 bases). CDR3 length: 15 amino acids. The V and J ends lost 0 bases and 4 bases respectively, with 13 bases between them. In germline, CDR1 is SGDLS, CDR2 YYNGEE. The CDR3 DNA sequence: TGTGCCAGCAGCGTAGGACTAGTGAGGGGAGAGACCCAGTACTTC. Translation gives CASSVGLVRGETQYF.